This note documents a single T cell receptor beta chain sequence. The entry originates in a study of monozygotic twins with inflammatory bowel disease. CDR1 is SGHTA and CDR2 is FQGNSA in the germline V gene. This CDR3 is built from 15 residues. TCRdb re-called the 5' RACE reads and catalogs CDR3 proteins one per entry, DNA excluded. This sample's clone table lists just over 300,000 distinct CDR3 sequences. This receptor was obtained from a human donor with ulcerative colitis or Crohn's disease, or a healthy co-twin of an affected twin (not recorded which). Source material: blood. The V call is TRBV7-2, the J call TRBJ2-7; TCRdb reports TRBD1, a call that lacks DNA to check it against. Here the CDR3 reads CASSLDHTGEYEQYF.